These 19 T cell receptor beta chains share one sample of origin, sequenced in a study of beta chain features in type 1 diabetes. Expressed TCRB transcripts were sequenced because the isolated RNA had all been reverse transcribed beforehand. Data came from immunoSEQ multiplex PCR; TCRdb stores just in-frame clones and leaves some out. The repertoire holds about 330,000 clones, approximately 9.9% seen once, with more than 0.015% in the top ten. Sequencing input: naive CD4+ T cells from blood. These receptors were taken from a woman aged 25 to 39 in good health.

The chain is built from TRBV28 and TRBJ2-7, with TRBD2 as a possible D gene (5 bases). V was clipped by 2 bases and J by 0 bases, with 8 bases between them. The V gene's germline CDR1 is MDHEN and CDR2 SYDVKM. CDR3 length equals 14 residues. The CDR3 nucleotides read TGTGCCAGCAGTTTAACGGGGATCTCCTACGAGCAGTACTTC. Translating gives CASSLTGISYEQYF.

For this clone: Other nucleotide sequences from this sample produce the same CDR3. The V and J genes are TRBV19 and TRBJ2-2; D is possibly TRBD1 (5 bases). Germline loops: CDR1 LNHDA, CDR2 SQIVND (reference sequence). This CDR3 is built from 15 residues. V lost 1 base, J lost 4 bases, and 10 bases lay in between. CDR3 coding DNA: TGTGCCAGTAGTATAGGGCAGGGTAGCACCGGGGAGCTGTTTTTT. Amino acids: CASSIGQGSTGELFF. Drawing the rest from reference TRBV19 and TRBJ2-2, the complete variable domain is DGGITQSPKYLFRKEGQNVTLSCEQNLNHDAMYWYRQDPGQGLRLIYYSQIVNDFQKGDIAEGYSVSREKKESFPLTVTSAQKNPTAFYLCASSIGQGSTGELFFGEGSRLTVL.

V gene TRBV27 combines with J gene TRBJ2-3, with D hard to call. With 1 base removed from V and 2 bases from J, the gap between germline ends came to 7 bases. There are 14 residues in the CDR3. The germline V gene has CDR1 MNHEY and CDR2 SMNVEV (reference sequence). Here the CDR3 reads CASSLFESTDTQYF. DNA of the CDR3: TGTGCCAGCAGTTTATTCGAGTCCACAGATACGCAGTATTTT.

There are a few counts of this clone. The CDR3 protein is CASSPEPTGGPYEQYF. The CDR3 DNA reads as TGCGCCAGCAGCCCGGAACCGACAGGGGGTCCCTACGAGCAGTACTTC. The chain couples TRBV5-1 to TRBJ2-7; 9 bases match TRBD1. Germline CDR1 SGHRS, CDR2 YFSETQ. The CDR3 has 16 residues. V dropped 4 bases and J dropped 2; count of bases not matched to a gene: 10. The full variable domain, in which reference TRBV5-1 and TRBJ2-7 provide the parts outside the CDR3, is KAGVTQTPRYLIKTRGQQVTLSCSPISGHRSVSWYQQTPGQGLQFLFEYFSETQRNKGNFPGRFSGRQFSNSRSEMNVSTLELGDSALYLCASSPEPTGGPYEQYFGPGTRLTVT.

The chain links TRBV27 to TRBJ1-5, with TRBD1 identical over 8 bases. Germline trimming cut 5 bases from V and 6 bases from J; bases unmatched to any gene: 6. There are 14 residues in the CDR3. CDR1 is MNHEY and CDR2 is SMNVEV in the germline V gene (reference sequence). CDR3 amino acids: CASSNTGGRQPQHF. As DNA, the CDR3 is TGTGCCAGCAGTAACACAGGGGGGCGTCAGCCCCAGCATTTT.

The chain is built from TRBV9 and TRBJ1-4; TRBD1 might be the D (5 bases). This CDR3 is built from 14 residues. CDR1 and CDR2 (germline): SGDLS, YYNGEE. The V and J ends lost 4 bases and 8 bases respectively, with 15 bases between them. The CDR3 reads CASSRRQGEEKLFF. The CDR3 DNA reads as TGTGCCAGCAGCCGTCGGCAGGGCGAAGAAAAACTGTTTTTT.

This clone was observed a few times. The genes are TRBV9 and TRBJ2-2; D unresolved. V lost 8 bases and J 0 bases, leaving 11 bases between the germline ends. The germline V gene has CDR1 SGDLS and CDR2 YYNGEE. CDR3 length: 14 amino acids. CDR3 loop: CASAESANTGELFF. The CDR3 region has the DNA TGTGCCAGTGCGGAGTCCGCGAACACCGGGGAGCTGTTTTTT.

The genes are TRBV30 and TRBJ2-7; TRBD1 agrees at 9 bases. V shed 2 bases and J 1 base; nucleotides not matched to a gene: 6. The CDR3 loop spans 15 amino acids. CDR1 and CDR2 from the germline V gene are GTSNPN and SVGIG (reference sequence). The CDR3 reads CAWSPRQGVSYEQYF. DNA of the CDR3: TGTGCCTGGAGTCCCCGACAGGGGGTATCCTACGAGCAGTACTTC.

The V gene is TRBV4-2, the J gene TRBJ2-7; 10 bases are shared with TRBD2. The V gene end was trimmed by 2 bases and the J gene end by 0 bases; junction bases not matched to a gene: 1. Germline-derived CDR1 and CDR2 are LGHNA and YNFKEQ. The CDR3 totals 15 residues. This CDR3 reads CASSQWTSGSYEQYF. The CDR3 region has the DNA TGTGCCAGCAGCCAATGGACTAGCGGCTCCTACGAGCAGTACTTC.

The V gene is TRBV11-2, the J gene TRBJ2-2; D may be TRBD1 (6 bases). Germline values: CDR1 SGHAT, CDR2 FQNNGV. The CDR3 runs to 14 residues. V was cut by 5 bases and J by 1 base, with 8 bases left in between. The CDR3 DNA reads TGTGCCAGCAGCCCACAGGGGAACACCGGGGAGCTGTTTTTT. It yields the protein CASSPQGNTGELFF.

Only a few counts were recorded for this clone. The chain recombines TRBV6-5 with TRBJ2-7; D remains ambiguous. CDR3 size: 13 residues. With 5 bases removed from V and 3 bases from J, the gap between germline ends came to 11 bases. Germline CDR1 MNHEY, CDR2 SVGAGI. This CDR3 reads CASSTPTGYEQYF. The CDR3, as DNA: TGTGCCAGCAGTACCCCGACGGGCTACGAGCAGTACTTC.

The rearrangement uses TRBV7-3 and TRBJ2-3; 8 bases match TRBD1. The germline gives CDR1 SGHTA, CDR2 FQGTGA. The V gene end was trimmed by 1 base and the J gene end by 4 bases; junction bases not matched to a gene: 7. The CDR3 loop spans 16 amino acids. CDR3 amino acids: CASSLIVGQGSDTQYF. CDR3 DNA sequence: TGTGCCAGCAGCTTAATTGTCGGACAGGGCTCAGATACGCAGTATTTT.

The chain recombines TRBV6-5 with TRBJ2-3, with D hard to call. Germline CDR1 MNHEY, CDR2 SVGAGI. The CDR3 loop spans 13 amino acids. Trimming pared 5 bases from V and 8 bases from J, leaving 14 bases between. The CDR3 sequence: CASSPTLPGTQYF. DNA for the CDR3: TGTGCCAGCAGTCCGACGCTCCCGGGTACGCAGTATTTT.

This sequence joins TRBV7-3 and TRBJ2-3; 7 bases agree with TRBD1. CDR3 length equals 14 residues. Germline V gene sequence: CDR1 SGHTA, CDR2 FQGTGA. V shed 5 bases, J shed 6 bases, and the junction held 8 bases outside the gene matches. The CDR3 coding sequence is TGTGCCAGCAGCCCTGGGACAGCTGGCGATACGCAGTATTTT. This translates into CASSPGTAGDTQYF.

This clone was seen a few times. J is TRBJ2-1 and V is TRBV5-4, with a possible D match to TRBD1 (6 bases). Germline CDR1 is SGHNT and CDR2 is YYREEE (reference sequence). This CDR3 contains 15 residues. The V and J ends lost 1 base and 0 bases respectively, with 8 bases between them. The chain's CDR3 is CASSLTGSSYNEQFF. CDR3 in DNA: TGTGCCAGCAGCTTGACAGGGAGCTCCTACAATGAGCAGTTCTTC.

The chain employs TRBV9 and TRBJ1-2, with 10 bases aligning to TRBD1. V gave up 4 bases and J gave up 4 bases; unmatched junction bases: 7. The CDR3 has 15 residues. CDR1 is SGDLS, CDR2 YYNGEE, per germline. The CDR3 spells CASSPRTGGGYGYTF. CDR3 DNA: TGTGCCAGCAGCCCTCGGACAGGGGGTGGCTATGGCTACACCTTC.

The V and J genes are TRBV5-1 and TRBJ2-1; 14 positions match TRBD2. The CDR3 spans 17 residues. Trimming removed 0 bases from V and 5 bases from J; junction bases left unmatched: 4. Germline CDR1 and CDR2: SGHRS and YFSETQ. The CDR3 nucleotides are TGCGCCAGCAGCTTGGGACTAGCGGGAGGGCTGAACAATGAGCAGTTCTTC. Its translation is CASSLGLAGGLNNEQFF.

This clone was observed a few times. The J gene is TRBJ1-1, the V gene TRBV7-2, with D possibly TRBD1 on 6 matching bases. The V end lost 6 bases, the J end lost 0 bases, and 11 bases lay between the germline ends. Germline V CDR1 and CDR2: SGHTA, FQGNSA. The CDR3 consists of 14 residues. DNA of the CDR3: TGTGCCAGCAGTTCTCAGGGGTTGAACACTGAAGCTTTCTTT. Its protein is CASSSQGLNTEAFF.

This clone was detected a few times. This chain joins TRBV9 and TRBJ2-1; 8 bases align to TRBD2. The CDR3 has 16 residues. Germline CDR1 is SGDLS and CDR2 is YYNGEE. V gave up 4 bases and J gave up 3 bases; unmatched junction bases: 9. The CDR3 region has the DNA TGTGCCAGCAGCCCAGCCGGGACTAGGTACTACAATGAGCAGTTCTTC. This sequence encodes CASSPAGTRYYNEQFF.